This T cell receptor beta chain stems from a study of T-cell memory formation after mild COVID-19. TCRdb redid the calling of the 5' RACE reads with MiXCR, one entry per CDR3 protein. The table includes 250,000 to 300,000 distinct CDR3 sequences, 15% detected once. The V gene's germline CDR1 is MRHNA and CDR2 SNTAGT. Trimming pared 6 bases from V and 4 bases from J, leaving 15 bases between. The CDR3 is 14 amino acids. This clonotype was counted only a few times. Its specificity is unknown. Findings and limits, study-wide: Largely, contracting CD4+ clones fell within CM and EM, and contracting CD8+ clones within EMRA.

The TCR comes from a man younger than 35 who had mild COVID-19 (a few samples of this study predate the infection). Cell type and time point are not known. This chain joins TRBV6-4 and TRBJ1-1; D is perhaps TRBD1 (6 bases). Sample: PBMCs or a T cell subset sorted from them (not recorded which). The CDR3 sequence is CASRAAGGGTEAFF. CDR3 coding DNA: TGTGCCAGCAGGGCCGCGGGGGGCGGCACTGAAGCTTTCTTT.